These 24 T cell receptor beta chains originate from one sample sequenced in a study of read filtering for tumor transcriptome and immune sequencing. From about 400 ng of RNA, a library with molecular barcoded alpha/delta and beta/gamma adaptors was made. TCRdb reprocessed the reads with MiXCR, giving one entry per CDR3 protein. The repertoire holds some 130,000 distinct CDR3 sequences, with 10% to 15% as singletons. The specimen sequenced was a population of CD138-negative cells sorted from bone marrow. All receptors come from a donor at least 40 years old with multiple myeloma.

The table lists this clonotype with a few counts. J is TRBJ1-5 and V is TRBV6-1, with D uncertain. The CDR3 spans 11 residues. Trimming pared 7 bases from V and 4 bases from J, leaving 5 bases between. Germline CDR1 and CDR2: MNHNS and SASEGT. The CDR3 protein is CASKGNQPQHF. The CDR3 nucleotides are TGTGCCAGCAAAGGTAATCAGCCCCAGCATTTT.

This clonotype was detected ten times or more. The rearrangement uses TRBV6-1 and TRBJ2-5; D is undetermined. Germline assignment: CDR1 MNHNS and CDR2 SASEGT. The CDR3 extends over 13 amino acids. The V end was cut by 6 bases, the J end by 5 bases, with 13 bases between. This chain's CDR3 is CASRGNLRETQYF. The CDR3, as DNA: TGTGCCAGCAGGGGAAATCTTCGGGAGACCCAGTACTTC.

This clonotype was seen at least ten times. This chain connects TRBV29-1 to TRBJ2-2, with 12 bases that match TRBD2. V gave up 6 bases and J gave up 1 base; unmatched junction bases: 9. The CDR3 is 17 amino acids. The germline V gene encodes CDR1 SQVTM and CDR2 ANQGSEA. The CDR3 nucleotides are TGCAGCGTGACGACCCCGGGACTAGCGGGGAACACCGGGGAGCTGTTTTTT. Translated: CSVTTPGLAGNTGELFF.

Remarks on this clonotype: A far more abundant clone sits one base away, making this likely a read error. The chain couples TRBV5-1 to TRBJ2-1; D is possibly TRBD1 or TRBD2 (5 bases each). The CDR3 has 14 residues. V lost 3 bases and J lost 5, with 12 bases in between. Germline V lookup: CDR1 SGHRS, CDR2 YFSETQ. CDR3 nucleotides: TGCGCCAGCAGCTCCGGGACGGCCCACAATGAGCAGTTCTTC. It translates to CASSSGTAHNEQFF.

This clonotype has a count of ten or more. V and J are TRBV28 and TRBJ2-1, with 8 bases aligning to TRBD2. The V and J ends lost 6 bases and 6 bases, in that order; junction bases with no gene match: 7. This CDR3 has 14 amino acids. The germline V gene encodes CDR1 MDHEN and CDR2 SYDVKM. DNA for the CDR3: TGTGCCAGCAGCCTCGGGAGGGCCACCAATGAGCAGTTCTTC. Amino acids: CASSLGRATNEQFF. Using reference TRBV28 and TRBJ2-1 for the parts outside the CDR3, the full variable domain is DVKVTQSSRYLVKRTGEKVFLECVQDMDHENMFWYRQDPGLGLRLIYFSYDVKMKEKGDIPEGYSVSREKKERFSLILESASTNQTSMYLCASSLGRATNEQFFGPGTRLTVL.

At least ten counts were recorded for this clonotype. V and J are TRBV6-5 and TRBJ1-5, with a weak D call TRBD1 (6 bases). V was shortened by 8 bases and J by 4 bases, with 15 bases between the two germline ends. This CDR3 region has 14 residues. The germline V gene has CDR1 MNHEY and CDR2 SVGAGI. The CDR3 protein is CASWGGRENQPQHF. The CDR3, as DNA: TGTGCCAGCTGGGGGGGGCGGGAGAATCAGCCCCAGCATTTT.

With respect to this clonotype: Since no conserved phenylalanine or tryptophan closes the CDR3, a read error is the likely cause. The chain combines TRBV28 with TRBJ1-2; unclear D gene. Trimming cost V 11 bases and J 2 bases, with 15 bases left between them. The germline V gene has CDR1 MDHEN and CDR2 SYDVKM. The CDR3 length is 13 residues. The CDR3 reads CALSSGQNYGYTL. CDR3 nucleotides: TGTGCCCTAAGCTCCGGGCAGAACTATGGCTACACCCTC.

In the case of this clonotype: It may be a read error: a sequence one base away is much more abundant. The chain links TRBV29-1 to TRBJ2-3; D possibly corresponds to TRBD2 (5 bases). Germline V gives CDR1 SQVTM, CDR2 ANQGSEA. The CDR3 is 14 residues long. Trimming removed 6 bases at V and 4 bases at J, with 17 bases between. CDR3 in DNA: TGCAGCGTCAGCGGACGGGCTGGGTCAGATACGCAGTATTTT. It encodes CSVSGRAGSDTQYF.

There are many counts of this clonotype. The chain uses TRBV20-1 and TRBJ2-3; D uncertain. This CDR3 is built from 14 residues. Germline CDR1 is DFQATT and CDR2 is SNEGSKA (reference sequence). The germline V and J ends were trimmed by 2 bases and 1 base, with 10 bases remaining between them. The DNA of the CDR3 is TGCAGTGCTAGAACCGAGATAGGCACAGATACGCAGTATTTT. It codes for CSARTEIGTDTQYF.

This clonotype appeared many times. This rearrangement joins TRBV7-3 to TRBJ2-3, with 12 bases lining up with TRBD2. From germline, CDR1 is SGHTA and CDR2 FQGTGA. The CDR3 length is 16 residues. The junction had 1 base not matched to a gene; V was cut back by 3 bases and J by 0 bases. The CDR3 loop is CASSFGTSGSTDTQYF. The CDR3 DNA is TGTGCCAGCAGCTTCGGGACTAGCGGGAGCACAGATACGCAGTATTTT.

In its sample, this clonotype was seen a few times. The rearrangement joins TRBV20-1 to TRBJ2-3; D may correspond to TRBD1 or TRBD2 (5 bases each). CDR1 and CDR2 (germline): DFQATT, SNEGSKA (reference sequence). CDR3 length equals 15 residues. Trimming left V 0 bases short and J 2 bases short, with 12 bases between. The CDR3 loop reads CSARENPGTTDTQYF. The CDR3 DNA is TGCAGTGCTAGAGAGAATCCCGGGACCACAGATACGCAGTATTTT.

A remark on this clonotype: This may be a read error, as it is one base from a much larger clone. This chain uses TRBV28 with TRBJ1-6; D perhaps matches TRBD1 (5 bases). The CDR3 extends over 12 amino acids. The ends were cut back, 5 bases at V and 8 bases at J, with 7 bases in the middle. Germline V lookup: CDR1 MDHEN, CDR2 SYDVKM. CDR3 sequence: CASSDSDSPLHF. CDR3 in DNA: TGTGCCAGCAGTGACAGTGATTCACCCCTCCACTTT.

This clonotype was detected many times. The chain uses TRBV28 and TRBJ1-5, with D possibly TRBD1 on 5 matching bases. Looked up from germline, CDR1 is MDHEN and CDR2 is SYDVKM. V was cut by 2 bases and J by 1 base, with 6 bases left in between. The CDR3 is 14 amino acids. The CDR3 DNA follows: TGTGCCAGCAGTTTAAAGGGGAGCAATCAGCCCCAGCATTTT. Translation gives CASSLKGSNQPQHF.

This clonotype was observed many times. The chain is built from TRBV29-1 and TRBJ2-7; D possibly corresponds to TRBD1 (6 bases). The CDR3 spans 12 residues. Germline CDR1 reads SQVTM; CDR2 reads ANQGSEA. Trimming pared 5 bases from V and 2 bases from J, leaving 10 bases between. CDR3 region: CSVRTAPYEQYF. The CDR3 nucleotides read TGCAGCGTTCGGACAGCTCCCTACGAGCAGTACTTC.

This clonotype was detected ten times or more. The DNA for the CDR3 is TGTGCCAGCAGCTACCTAGGAGGACAGGGAAGCTACGAGCAGTACTTC. Protein product: CASSYLGGQGSYEQYF. This sequence joins TRBV7-9 and TRBJ2-7, with 8 bases matching TRBD1. Looked up from germline, CDR1 is SEHNR and CDR2 is FQNEAQ (reference sequence). J was trimmed by 3 bases and V by 4 bases; bases with no gene match: 11. The CDR3 runs 16 residues.

At least ten counts were recorded for this clonotype. The chain links TRBV10-3 to TRBJ2-5, with a weak D call TRBD1 (6 bases). This CDR3 contains 15 residues. The germline V gene has CDR1 ENHRY and CDR2 SYGVKD. Trimming removed 1 base from V and 1 base from J, with 10 bases in between. In nucleotides, the CDR3 is TGTGCCATCAGTGAGTACAGGGAGATCCAAGAGACCCAGTACTTC. It yields the protein CAISEYREIQETQYF.

Ten or more counts support this clonotype. V gene TRBV19 combines with J gene TRBJ2-1, with 12 bases identical to TRBD2. Germline V gene lookup returns CDR1 LNHDA and CDR2 SQIVND (reference sequence). Trimming took 6 bases from V and 2 from J; bases not matched to a gene: 8. CDR3 length equals 17 residues. CDR3 nucleotide sequence: TGTGCCAGTAGGAATCTAGCGGGGGGGTTAACCTACAATGAGCAGTTCTTC. This codes for CASRNLAGGLTYNEQFF.

This clonotype was found many times. The CDR3: CASRADRAAGDTQYF. DNA for the CDR3: TGTGCCAGCAGGGCGGACAGGGCTGCAGGAGATACGCAGTATTTT. The chain has TRBV6-5 and TRBJ2-3, with 8 bases matching TRBD1. The V segment lost 6 bases and the J segment 5 bases; nucleotides outside the gene matches: 10. In germline, CDR1 is MNHEY, CDR2 SVGAGI. There are 15 residues in the CDR3.

This clonotype was seen ten or more times. This sequence joins TRBV23-1 and TRBJ2-5; D is possibly TRBD1 or TRBD2 (5 bases each). TRBV23-1 belongs to the ORF category, with a function that is uncertain. Trimming stripped 2 bases from V and 3 bases from J, with 7 bases between. The CDR3 has 13 residues. The CDR3 DNA reads TGCGCCAGCAGTCAAGGGACGGAAGAGACCCAGTACTTC. Translating it yields CASSQGTEETQYF.

V and J are TRBV10-3 and TRBJ2-7; 7 positions match TRBD2. CDR1 ENHRY and CDR2 SYGVKD come from the germline V gene. J lost 3 bases, V lost 4 bases, and 3 bases had no gene match. CDR3 size: 13 residues. This CDR3 reads CAISVASGYEQYF. DNA for the CDR3: TGTGCCATCAGTGTTGCTAGCGGCTACGAGCAGTACTTC.

This clonotype was recorded many times. The chain has TRBV5-6 and TRBJ2-1; D may be TRBD1 (5 bases). Germline loops: CDR1 SGHDT, CDR2 YYEEEE. This CDR3 region has 16 residues. Trimming took 0 bases from V and 4 from J, leaving 14 bases between them. This CDR3 is CASSLGLGAQYNEQFF. In DNA form, the CDR3 reads TGTGCCAGCAGCTTGGGTCTAGGGGCGCAGTACAATGAGCAGTTCTTC.

This clonotype was detected many times. The chain recombines TRBV10-3 with TRBJ2-1; 7 bases fit TRBD1. Germline CDR1 is ENHRY and CDR2 is SYGVKD. Trimming removed 5 bases from V and 8 bases from J; junction bases left unmatched: 6. The CDR3 is made up of 13 amino acids. The CDR3 reads CAISRTGQDEQFF. CDR3 nucleotide sequence: TGTGCCATCAGTCGGACAGGTCAGGATGAGCAGTTCTTC.

As concerns this clonotype: A read error is possible here, since a much larger clone lies one base away. This chain links TRBV2 with TRBJ2-2, with D possibly TRBD2 on 5 matching bases. Germline lookup yields CDR1 SNHLY and CDR2 FYNNEI. This CDR3 region has 13 residues. V lost 8 bases and J 4 bases, leaving 11 bases between the germline ends. CDR3 bases: TGTGCCAGCGGGCGGGCGAGCACCGGGGAGCTGTTTTTT. This codes for CASGRASTGELFF. Looking up the rest from reference TRBV2 and TRBJ2-2 gives the full variable domain: EPEVTQTPSHQVTQMGQEVILRCVPISNHLYFYWYRQILGQKVEFLVSFYNNEISEKSEIFDDQFSVERPDGSNFTLKIRSTKLEDSAMYFCASGRASTGELFFGEGSRLTVL.

This clonotype was detected ten times or more. V and J are TRBV9 and TRBJ1-6, with TRBD1 matching 7 bases. The germline V gene encodes CDR1 SGDLS and CDR2 YYNGEE. This CDR3 has 16 amino acids. Losses at the gene ends were 2 bases for V and 6 bases for J; bases not matched to a gene: 8. This CDR3 is CASSVGGDSLNSPLHF. As DNA, the CDR3 is TGTGCCAGCAGCGTTGGGGGGGACAGTCTTAATTCACCCCTCCACTTT. The whole variable domain, remainder taken from reference TRBV9 and TRBJ1-6, is DSGVTQTPKHLITATGQRVTLRCSPRSGDLSVYWYQQSLDQGLQFLIQYYNGEERAKGNILERFSAQQFPDLHSELNLSSLELGDSALYFCASSVGGDSLNSPLHFGNGTRLTVT.